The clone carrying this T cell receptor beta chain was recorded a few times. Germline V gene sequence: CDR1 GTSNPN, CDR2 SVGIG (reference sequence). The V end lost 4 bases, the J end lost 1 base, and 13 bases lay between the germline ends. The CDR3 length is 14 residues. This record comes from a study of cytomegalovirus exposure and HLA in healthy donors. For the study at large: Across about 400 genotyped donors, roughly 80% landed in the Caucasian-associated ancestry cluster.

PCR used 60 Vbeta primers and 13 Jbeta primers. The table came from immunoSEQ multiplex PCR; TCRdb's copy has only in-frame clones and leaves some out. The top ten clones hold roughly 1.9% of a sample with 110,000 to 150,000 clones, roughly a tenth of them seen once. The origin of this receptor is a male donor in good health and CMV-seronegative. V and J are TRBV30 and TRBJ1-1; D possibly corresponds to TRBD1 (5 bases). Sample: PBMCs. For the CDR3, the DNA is TGTGCCTGGATAAAGGGGTGGACGAACACTGAAGCTTTCTTT. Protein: CAWIKGWTNTEAFF.